This T cell receptor (beta chain) was recovered during a study of blood T cell repertoires in COVID-19. Turning to the study itself: Some COVID-19 samples were acute and others convalescent; all came from the United States, Italy and Spain. PBMCs, B-cell-depleted T cells, or T cells were the source of the cDNA or gDNA that made up the material.

Under the authors' procedure: By means of reference gene primer amplification, nucleated cell counts were estimated. Libraries were prepared by immunoSEQ multiplex PCR; TCRdb keeps only in-frame clonotypes and omits some of them. Clone size and V and J calls were adopted from that table, with D and trimming inferred from the DNA. Here the sample spans about 170,000 clones, roughly nine tenths being singletons. Germline loops: CDR1 LNHDA, CDR2 SQIVND (reference sequence). With V trimmed by 3 bases and J by 6 bases, 8 bases remained unmatched. The CDR3 covers 17 residues. The sample holds a few counts of this clone.

The J gene is TRBJ2-3, the V gene TRBV19; 14 bases match TRBD2. The material sequenced was peripheral blood. The receptor comes from an elderly woman in a cohort sampled during active or convalescent COVID-19. The CDR3 DNA sequence: TGTGCCAGTAGTATGAGACTAGCGGGGGGGCCAAAGGATACGCAGTATTTT. It encodes CASSMRLAGGPKDTQYF.